These T cell receptor beta chains were read from a single sample in a study of OX40 agonist ivuxolimab in advanced cancers. Only in-frame clones appear in the TCRdb table, and some are missing; sequencing was by immunoSEQ multiplex PCR. The table shows around 19,000 clones, with around 86% occurring only once. Sequenced here: CD4+ or CD8+ T cells sorted from blood, sampled in a trial of the OX40 agonist ivuxolimab. These receptors all stem from an adult with an advanced solid tumor such as melanoma, head and neck, liver or kidney cancer. Both conserved end residues are part of each CDR3. The D gene is left open where the match is weak. The listing skips clone size in some rows; elsewhere it reads once, few, many or a size class.

j_call,v_call,cdr3_length,d_call,clone_size,cdr3_aa,cdr3_nt
TRBJ1-5,TRBV5-1,16,TRBD1,once,CASTTKGAYSNQPQHF,TGCGCCAGCACCACCAAGGGGGCATATAGCAATCAGCCCCAGCATTTT
TRBJ2-7,TRBV7-2,17,.,.,CASSLNTVSRFSYEQYF,TGTGCCAGCAGCTTAAATACGGTCAGTCGGTTTTCCTACGAGCAGTACTTC
TRBJ2-7,TRBV7-2,14,TRBD1,few,CASRRGQGSYEQYF,TGTGCCAGCAGAAGAGGACAGGGCTCCTACGAGCAGTACTTC
TRBJ2-4,TRBV27,15,.,.,CASSSAEVAKNIQYF,TGTGCCAGCAGTTCGGCCGAGGTAGCCAAAAACATTCAGTACTTC
TRBJ2-3,TRBV30,13,.,once,CAWRTGSTDTQYF,TGTGCCTGGAGGACCGGGAGCACAGATACGCAGTATTTT
TRBJ2-3,TRBV4-2,18,TRBD2,.,CASSQDGTSGSSTDTQYF,TGTGCCAGCAGCCAAGATGGGACTAGCGGATCTAGCACAGATACGCAGTATTTT
TRBJ1-1,TRBV7-9,13,.,.,CASSLGGGTEAFF,TGTGCCAGCAGCTTAGGAGGGGGCACTGAAGCTTTCTTT
TRBJ1-1,TRBV11-3,15,.,.,CASSLGGRGSTEAFF,TGTGCCAGCAGCTTAGGTGGCAGGGGTAGCACTGAAGCTTTCTTT
TRBJ2-7,TRBV7-3,14,TRBD1,.,CASSFATGVDEQYF,TGTGCCAGCAGCTTCGCGACAGGGGTGGACGAGCAGTACTTC
TRBJ2-3,TRBV29-1,12,.,.,CSVESSTDTQYF,TGCAGCGTTGAGTCAAGCACAGATACGCAGTATTTT
TRBJ2-3,TRBV11-3,17,TRBD2,few,CASSSGLAGSRADTQYF,TGTGCCAGCAGCTCCGGACTAGCGGGGTCAAGGGCAGATACGCAGTATTTT
TRBJ1-6,TRBV4-1,17,TRBD1,medium-sized,CASSQGGQGSYNSPLHF,TGCGCCAGCAGCCAGGGGGGACAGGGCTCCTATAATTCACCCCTCCACTTT
TRBJ2-1,TRBV4-2,15,TRBD2,.,CASSQGISGSREQFF,TGTGCCAGCAGCCAAGGGATTAGCGGGAGCCGGGAGCAGTTCTTC
TRBJ2-5,TRBV20-1,11,.,.,CSARAEETQYF,TGCAGTGCTAGAGCAGAAGAGACCCAGTACTTC
TRBJ2-7,TRBV6-6,14,.,.,CASSYSQGTYEQYF,TGTGCCAGCAGTTACTCCCAGGGGACCTACGAGCAGTACTTC
TRBJ2-2,TRBV6-5,14,.,.,CASSYSGLPGELFF,TGTGCCAGCAGTTACTCGGGGTTGCCCGGGGAGCTGTTTTTT
TRBJ2-3,TRBV4-3,20,TRBD2,.,CASSQELIAGGPFFLDTQYF,TGCGCCAGCAGCCAAGAACTCATAGCGGGGGGGCCGTTCTTTCTAGATACGCAGTATTTT
TRBJ2-1,TRBV5-1,17,TRBD2,.,CASSQSSGGYSDNEQFF,TGCGCCAGCAGCCAATCTAGCGGGGGATACTCCGACAATGAGCAGTTCTTC
TRBJ1-1,TRBV10-3,14,.,.,CAISESRTAAGAFF,TGTGCCATCAGTGAGTCACGGACTGCCGCTGGAGCTTTCTTT
TRBJ1-5,TRBV25-1,13,.,.,CASREPGGQPQHF,TGTGCCAGCAGGGAGCCAGGTGGTCAGCCCCAGCATTTT
TRBJ2-7,TRBV5-4,17,TRBD2,.,CASSLSWASGGPYEQYF,TGTGCCAGCAGCTTGAGTTGGGCTAGCGGGGGCCCATACGAGCAGTACTTC
TRBJ2-3,TRBV2,14,.,.,CASSLAKGTDTQYF,TGTGCCAGCAGTCTAGCGAAAGGCACAGATACGCAGTATTTT
TRBJ2-7,TRBV10-3,13,.,.,CAISSTGLYEQYF,TGTGCCATTTCGTCTACAGGGCTATACGAGCAGTACTTC
TRBJ2-5,TRBV27,13,.,few,CASSLQGRETQYF,TGTGCCAGCAGTTTGCAGGGTAGGGAGACCCAGTACTTC
TRBJ2-3,TRBV12-5,14,TRBD1,.,CATSTGVGTDTQYF,TGTGCTACCTCGACAGGGGTGGGCACAGATACGCAGTATTTT
TRBJ2-7,TRBV19,16,TRBD1,.,CASSRGTGLRTYEQYF,TGTGCCAGTAGTAGGGGGACAGGGCTTCGAACCTACGAGCAGTACTTC
TRBJ2-7,TRBV6-6,15,TRBD1,.,CASSSQLTGLYEQYF,TGTGCCAGCAGTTCCCAATTGACAGGGCTGTACGAGCAGTACTTC
TRBJ2-1,TRBV9,16,TRBD2,.,CASSNLAGGLYNEQFF,TGTGCCAGCAGCAACTTAGCGGGGGGCCTCTACAATGAGCAGTTCTTC
TRBJ1-2,TRBV6-5,16,TRBD1,few,CASSYLRTGGSYGYTF,TGTGCCAGCAGTTACCTTCGGACAGGGGGCAGCTATGGCTACACCTTC
TRBJ1-1,TRBV13,14,.,medium-sized,CASSPQGWGTEAFF,TGTGCCAGCAGCCCCCAGGGATGGGGCACTGAAGCTTTCTTT
TRBJ2-7,TRBV5-1,15,.,once,CASSLEVGRSYEQYF,TGCGCCAGCAGCTTGGAGGTAGGACGGTCCTACGAGCAGTACTTC
TRBJ2-1,TRBV19,15,TRBD1,.,CASSIDHRGNNEQFF,TGTGCCAGTAGTATAGATCACAGGGGAAACAATGAGCAGTTCTTC
TRBJ2-5,TRBV19,13,.,.,CASSREGEETQYF,TGTGCCAGTAGTCGAGAAGGGGAAGAGACCCAGTACTTC
TRBJ1-3,TRBV19,15,.,few,CASSIVAGSGNTIYF,TGTGCCAGTAGTATAGTGGCAGGGTCAGGAAACACCATATATTTT
TRBJ2-7,TRBV21-1,13,.,once,CASSKITQGEQYF,TGTGCCAGCAGCAAAATAACTCAGGGCGAGCAGTACTTC
TRBJ1-6,TRBV7-9,14,.,.,CASSSDLNNSPLHF,TGTGCCAGCAGCTCGGACCTCAATAATTCACCCCTCCACTTT
TRBJ1-2,TRBV7-3,13,.,.,CASSYTGLYGYTF,TGTGCCAGCAGCTACACAGGATTATATGGCTACACCTTC
TRBJ1-2,TRBV5-5,14,.,few,CASSLARGAGGYTF,TGTGCCAGCAGCTTGGCTAGGGGCGCGGGTGGCTACACCTTC
TRBJ1-1,TRBV7-3,13,TRBD1,.,CASSPDRATEAFF,TGTGCCAGCAGCCCAGACAGGGCCACTGAAGCTTTCTTT
TRBJ2-3,TRBV10-2,17,TRBD2,.,CASRVAGGGPSTDTQYF,TGCGCCAGCAGGGTAGCGGGAGGGGGACCTAGCACAGATACGCAGTATTTT
TRBJ2-7,TRBV6-5,14,.,.,CASASFLFSYEQYF,TGTGCCAGCGCCTCCTTTCTATTCAGCTACGAGCAGTACTTC
TRBJ2-7,TRBV5-5,14,.,.,CASSLSQGSYEQYF,TGTGCCAGCAGCTTGTCCCAGGGATCCTACGAGCAGTACTTC
TRBJ1-5,TRBV10-3,15,.,few,CAISGQPGVNQPQHF,TGTGCCATCAGTGGGCAACCTGGGGTCAATCAGCCCCAGCATTTT
TRBJ2-7,TRBV11-2,13,.,.,CASSLDRDYEQYF,TGTGCCAGCAGCTTAGATCGGGACTACGAGCAGTACTTC
TRBJ1-3,TRBV5-5,17,TRBD1,.,CASSLVGQRISGNTIYF,TGTGCCAGCAGCTTGGTGGGACAGCGCATCTCTGGAAACACCATATATTTT
TRBJ2-7,TRBV5-6,13,.,.,CASSPRTRGEQYF,TGTGCCAGCAGCCCTCGGACCCGGGGGGAGCAGTACTTC
TRBJ2-7,TRBV7-2,15,TRBD1,.,CASSFRQGTFYEQYF,TGTGCCAGCAGCTTTCGACAGGGGACCTTTTACGAGCAGTACTTC
TRBJ2-1,TRBV6-1,18,.,.,CASSEYAPFLSSYNEQFF,TGTGCCAGCAGTGAATACGCACCTTTCCTGAGCTCCTACAATGAGCAGTTCTTC
TRBJ2-7,TRBV12-5,13,.,once,CASGAWDGYEQYF,TGTGCTAGTGGTGCGTGGGACGGCTACGAGCAGTACTTC
TRBJ2-7,TRBV5-1,15,TRBD2,.,CASSLEAGGPYEQYF,TGCGCCAGCAGCTTGGAGGCGGGGGGTCCCTACGAGCAGTACTTC
TRBJ1-2,TRBV29-1,13,.,.,CSDSRGDGYGYTF,TGCAGCGACAGCAGGGGCGACGGCTATGGCTACACCTTC
TRBJ1-2,TRBV7-9,17,.,.,CASSTTRRTSINYGYTF,TGTGCCAGCAGCACAACACGGAGGACGAGTATTAACTATGGCTACACCTTC
TRBJ2-1,TRBV18,16,.,.,CASSPSRGSSYNEQFF,TGTGCCAGCTCACCATCGAGGGGGAGCTCCTACAATGAGCAGTTCTTC
TRBJ2-3,TRBV6-6,16,.,.,CASSYHGQRSTDTQYF,TGTGCCAGCAGTTACCACGGACAGAGAAGCACAGATACGCAGTATTTT
TRBJ1-6,TRBV27,15,TRBD1,.,CASRLRQGFNSPLHF,TGTGCCAGCAGGTTACGACAGGGCTTTAATTCACCCCTCCACTTT